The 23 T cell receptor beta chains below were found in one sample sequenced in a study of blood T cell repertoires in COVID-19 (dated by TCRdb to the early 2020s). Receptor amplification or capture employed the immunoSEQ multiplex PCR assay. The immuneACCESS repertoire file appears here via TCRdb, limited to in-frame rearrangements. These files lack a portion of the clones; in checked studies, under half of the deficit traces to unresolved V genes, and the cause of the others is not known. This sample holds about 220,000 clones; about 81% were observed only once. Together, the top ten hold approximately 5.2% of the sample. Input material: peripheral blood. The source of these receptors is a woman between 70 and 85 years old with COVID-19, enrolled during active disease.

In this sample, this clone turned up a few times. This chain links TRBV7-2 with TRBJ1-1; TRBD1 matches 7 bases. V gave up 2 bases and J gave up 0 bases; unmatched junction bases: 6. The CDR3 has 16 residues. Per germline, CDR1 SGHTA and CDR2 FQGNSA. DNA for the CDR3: TGTGCCAGCAGCTTATCCGGAGGGACAGTGAACACTGAAGCTTTCTTT. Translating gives CASSLSGGTVNTEAFF.

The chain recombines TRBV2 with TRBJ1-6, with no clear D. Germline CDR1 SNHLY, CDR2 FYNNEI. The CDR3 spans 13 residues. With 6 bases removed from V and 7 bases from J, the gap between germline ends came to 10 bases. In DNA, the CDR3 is TGTGCCAGCAGAACTCTAAACAATTCACCCCTCCACTTT. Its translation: CASRTLNNSPLHF.

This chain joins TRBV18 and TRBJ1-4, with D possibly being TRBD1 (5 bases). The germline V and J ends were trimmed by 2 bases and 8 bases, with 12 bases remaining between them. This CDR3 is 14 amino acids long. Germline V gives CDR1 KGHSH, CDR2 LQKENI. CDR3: CASSPGQGGEKLFF. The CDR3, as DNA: TGTGCCAGCTCACCAGGGCAGGGAGGCGAAAAACTGTTTTTT.

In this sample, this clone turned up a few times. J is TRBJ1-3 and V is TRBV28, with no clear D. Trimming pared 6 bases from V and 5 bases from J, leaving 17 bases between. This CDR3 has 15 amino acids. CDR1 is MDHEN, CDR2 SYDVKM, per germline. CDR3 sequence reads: CASSPRGRSRNTIYF. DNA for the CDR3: TGTGCCAGCAGCCCCCGAGGAAGGAGCCGAAACACCATATATTTT.

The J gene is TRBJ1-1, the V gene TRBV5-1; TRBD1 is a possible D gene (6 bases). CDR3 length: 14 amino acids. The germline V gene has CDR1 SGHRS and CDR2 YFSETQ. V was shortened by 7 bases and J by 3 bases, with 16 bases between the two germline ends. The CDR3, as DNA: TGCGCCAGCGCAAGAGGGGGTGGGGACACTGAAGCTTTCTTT. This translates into CASARGGGDTEAFF.

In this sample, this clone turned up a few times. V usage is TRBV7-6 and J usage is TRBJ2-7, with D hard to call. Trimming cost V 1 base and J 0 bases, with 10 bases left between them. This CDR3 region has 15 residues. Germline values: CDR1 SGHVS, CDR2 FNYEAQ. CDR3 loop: CASSLGSLSSYEQYF. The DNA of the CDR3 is TGTGCCAGCAGCTTAGGATCACTTAGCTCCTACGAGCAGTACTTC.

The CDR3 coding sequence is TGCAGCGTGGGACTAGTTGACAATGAGCAGTTCTTC. As protein: CSVGLVDNEQFF. The chain employs TRBV29-1 and TRBJ2-1; 8 bases align to TRBD2. The CDR3 has 12 residues. V lost 6 bases to trimming and J lost 5 bases; unmatched junction nucleotides: 3. Germline CDR1 is SQVTM and CDR2 is ANQGSEA.

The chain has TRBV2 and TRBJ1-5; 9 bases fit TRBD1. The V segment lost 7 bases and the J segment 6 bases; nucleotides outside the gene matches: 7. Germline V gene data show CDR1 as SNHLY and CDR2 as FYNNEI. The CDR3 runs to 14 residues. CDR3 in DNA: TGTGCCAGCACCGTCGGACAGGGGACTCAGCCCCAGCATTTT. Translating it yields CASTVGQGTQPQHF.

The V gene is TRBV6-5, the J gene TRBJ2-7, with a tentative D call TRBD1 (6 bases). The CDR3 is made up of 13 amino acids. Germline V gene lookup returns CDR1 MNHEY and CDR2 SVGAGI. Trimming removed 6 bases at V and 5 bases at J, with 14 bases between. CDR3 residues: CASRRDRFDEQYF. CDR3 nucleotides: TGTGCCAGCAGGCGCGACAGGTTCGACGAGCAGTACTTC.

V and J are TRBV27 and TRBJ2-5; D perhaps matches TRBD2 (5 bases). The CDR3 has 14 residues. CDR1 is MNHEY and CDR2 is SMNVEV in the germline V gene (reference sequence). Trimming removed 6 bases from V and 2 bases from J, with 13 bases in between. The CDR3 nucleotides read TGTGCCAGCAGCCGGACTGGGGTGCAAGAGACCCAGTACTTC. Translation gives CASSRTGVQETQYF.

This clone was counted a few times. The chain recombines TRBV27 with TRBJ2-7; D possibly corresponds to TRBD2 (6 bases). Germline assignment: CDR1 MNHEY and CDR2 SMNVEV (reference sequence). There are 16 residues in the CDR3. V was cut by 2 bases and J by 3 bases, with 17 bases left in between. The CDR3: CASSLIADRRGYEQYF. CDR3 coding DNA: TGTGCCAGCAGTTTAATAGCGGACCGACGTGGCTACGAGCAGTACTTC.

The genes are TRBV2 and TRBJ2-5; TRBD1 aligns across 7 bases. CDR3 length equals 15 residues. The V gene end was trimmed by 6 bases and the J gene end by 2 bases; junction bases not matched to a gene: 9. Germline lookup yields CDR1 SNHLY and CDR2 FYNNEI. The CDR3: CASRLTGTDQETQYF. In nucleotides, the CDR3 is TGTGCCAGCAGACTCACCGGGACAGATCAAGAGACCCAGTACTTC. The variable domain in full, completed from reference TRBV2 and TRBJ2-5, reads EPEVTQTPSHQVTQMGQEVILRCVPISNHLYFYWYRQILGQKVEFLVSFYNNEISEKSEIFDDQFSVERPDGSNFTLKIRSTKLEDSAMYFCASRLTGTDQETQYFGPGTRLLVL.

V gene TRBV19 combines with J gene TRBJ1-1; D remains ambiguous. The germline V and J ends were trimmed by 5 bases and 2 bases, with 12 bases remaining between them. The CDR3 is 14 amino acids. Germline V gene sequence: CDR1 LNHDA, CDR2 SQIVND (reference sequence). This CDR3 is CASSSWRTNTEAFF. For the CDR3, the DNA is TGTGCCAGTAGTTCGTGGAGAACAAACACTGAAGCTTTCTTT. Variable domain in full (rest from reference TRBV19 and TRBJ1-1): DGGITQSPKYLFRKEGQNVTLSCEQNLNHDAMYWYRQDPGQGLRLIYYSQIVNDFQKGDIAEGYSVSREKKESFPLTVTSAQKNPTAFYLCASSSWRTNTEAFFGQGTRLTVV.

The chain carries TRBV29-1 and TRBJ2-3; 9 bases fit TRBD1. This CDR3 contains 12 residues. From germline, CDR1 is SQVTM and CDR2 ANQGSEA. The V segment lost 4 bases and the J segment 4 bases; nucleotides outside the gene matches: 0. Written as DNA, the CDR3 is TGCAGCGTTGGACAGGGGGCAGATACGCAGTATTTT. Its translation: CSVGQGADTQYF.

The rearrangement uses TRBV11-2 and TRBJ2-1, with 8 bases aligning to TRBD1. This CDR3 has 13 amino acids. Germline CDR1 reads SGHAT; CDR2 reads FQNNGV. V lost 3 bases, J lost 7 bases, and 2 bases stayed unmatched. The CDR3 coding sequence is TGTGCCAGCAGCTTCCGGACAGGGAATGAGCAGTTCTTC. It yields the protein CASSFRTGNEQFF.

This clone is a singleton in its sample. CDR3 sequence: CAWSLGGNNSPLHF. Written as DNA, the CDR3 is TGTGCCTGGAGTTTGGGAGGAAATAATTCACCCCTCCACTTT. This sequence joins TRBV30 and TRBJ1-6; no reliable D call. From germline, CDR1 is GTSNPN and CDR2 SVGIG (reference sequence). Trimming removed 2 bases at V and 5 bases at J, with 10 bases between. This CDR3 spans 14 amino acids.

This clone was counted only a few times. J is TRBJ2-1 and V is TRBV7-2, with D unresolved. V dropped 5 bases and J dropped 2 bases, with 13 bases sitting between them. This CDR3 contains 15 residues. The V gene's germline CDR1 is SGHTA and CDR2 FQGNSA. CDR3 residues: CASSPHSGAYNEQFF. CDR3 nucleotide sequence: TGTGCCAGCAGCCCCCACTCCGGAGCCTACAATGAGCAGTTCTTC.

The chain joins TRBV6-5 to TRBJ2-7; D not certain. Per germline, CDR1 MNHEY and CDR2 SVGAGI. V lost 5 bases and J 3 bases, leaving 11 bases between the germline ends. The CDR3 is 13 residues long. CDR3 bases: TGTGCCAGCAGTCTCGGGTTCCGCTACGAGCAGTACTTC. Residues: CASSLGFRYEQYF.

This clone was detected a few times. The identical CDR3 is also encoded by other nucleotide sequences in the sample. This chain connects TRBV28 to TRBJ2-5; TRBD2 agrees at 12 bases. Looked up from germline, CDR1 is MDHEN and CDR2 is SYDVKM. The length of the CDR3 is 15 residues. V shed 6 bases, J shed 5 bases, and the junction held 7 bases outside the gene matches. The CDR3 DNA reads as TGTGCCAGCAGCCTAGCGGGAGGGCCCGACGAGACCCAGTACTTC. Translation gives CASSLAGGPDETQYF.

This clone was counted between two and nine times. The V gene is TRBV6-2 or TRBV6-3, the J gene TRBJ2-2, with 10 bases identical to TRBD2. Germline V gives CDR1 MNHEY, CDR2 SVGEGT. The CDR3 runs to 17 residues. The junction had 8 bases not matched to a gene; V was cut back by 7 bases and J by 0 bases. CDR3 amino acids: CASTYSTSGSNTGELFF. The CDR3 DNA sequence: TGTGCCAGCACCTACTCGACTAGCGGGTCGAACACCGGGGAGCTGTTTTTT.

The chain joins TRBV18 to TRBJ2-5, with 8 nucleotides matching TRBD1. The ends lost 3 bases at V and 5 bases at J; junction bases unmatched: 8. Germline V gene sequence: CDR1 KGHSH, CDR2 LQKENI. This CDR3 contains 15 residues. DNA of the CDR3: TGTGCCAGCTCACCTCAGGGGGCTACATCCGAGACCCAGTACTTC. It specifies CASSPQGATSETQYF.

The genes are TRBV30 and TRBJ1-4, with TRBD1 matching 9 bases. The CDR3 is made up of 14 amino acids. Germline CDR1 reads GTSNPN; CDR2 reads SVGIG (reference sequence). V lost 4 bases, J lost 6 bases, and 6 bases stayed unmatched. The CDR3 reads CAWNKGQGYEKLFF. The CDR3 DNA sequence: TGTGCCTGGAATAAGGGACAGGGTTATGAAAAACTGTTTTTT.

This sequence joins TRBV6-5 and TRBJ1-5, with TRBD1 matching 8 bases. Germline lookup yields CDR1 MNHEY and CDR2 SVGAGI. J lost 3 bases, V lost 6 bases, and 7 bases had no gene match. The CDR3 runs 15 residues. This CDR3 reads CASSPGTGNNQPQHF. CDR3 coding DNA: TGTGCCAGCAGCCCCGGGACAGGAAACAATCAGCCCCAGCATTTT.